The entry below gives a single T cell receptor beta chain sequence along with its context. The same CDR3 can be traced to other DNA sequences in this sample. This sample is part of a study of blood T cell repertoires in COVID-19. For the study at large: The analysed material was cDNA or gDNA that came from T cells, B-cell-depleted T cells, or PBMCs.

Profiled with immunoSEQ multiplex PCR; TCRdb holds only in-frame clones, not every one. The sample holds roughly 250,000 clones, roughly 80% seen once. In germline, CDR1 is SGDLS, CDR2 YYNGEE. The CDR3 runs to 15 residues. Trimming cost V 0 bases and J 0 bases, with 8 bases left between them. The chain employs TRBV9 and TRBJ2-3, with unresolved D. The origin of this receptor is a person aged 70 to 85 with COVID-19, enrolled during active disease. The sequencing sample was made of peripheral blood. CDR3 protein: CASSVAGSSTDTQYF. CDR3 bases: TGTGCCAGCAGCGTAGCAGGATCTAGCACAGATACGCAGTATTTT.